The T cell receptor (beta chain) described here comes from a study of OX40 agonist ivuxolimab in advanced cancers. Study-level background: The group had a mean age of about 60 years, ranged from about 23 to 85, and was 82.7% male.

The CDR3 is 17 residues long. V was pared by 3 bases and J by 2 bases, with 16 bases between. Germline-derived CDR1 and CDR2 are LNHDA and SQIVND (reference sequence). Notes on the study in general: CD4+ and CD8+ blood T cells expanded clonally by week 6 at 0.1 to 3.0 mg/kg. Some nonresponders additionally presented with little normalized T-cell clonal expansion.

For this clone: The target antigen is unknown.

The method was immunoSEQ multiplex PCR; TCRdb's version includes in-frame clones alone and lacks a portion of them. The sample records around 66,000 clones, 75% to 90% being singletons. The genes are TRBV19 and TRBJ2-2, with D tentatively TRBD1 or TRBD2 (6 bases each). The sequences come from CD4+ or CD8+ T cells sorted from blood, collected in a trial of the OX40 agonist ivuxolimab. The receptor's source is an adult with an advanced solid tumor such as melanoma, head and neck, liver or kidney cancer. The CDR3 DNA is TGTGCCAGTAGTATTCACTTGGGGGGCGGTAACACCGGGGAGCTGTTTTTT. As protein: CASSIHLGGGNTGELFF.